This T cell receptor beta chain was recovered during a study of shared clonotypes between healthy human individuals. V was cut by 2 bases and J by 0 bases, with 19 bases left in between. This CDR3 is built from 19 residues. The germline gives CDR1 MNHNS, CDR2 SASEGT. TCRdb's table, derived via immunoSEQ multiplex PCR, lists solely in-frame clones and lacks some. The sample consists of about a million clones, about 80% of them appearing once. The sequence came from a man between 18 and 35 years old in good health. Some clones in this sample may be carry-over from other donors' samples. Input material: memory CD4+ T cells from PBMCs. Regarding subset: CD45RA-negative fraction. This chain joins TRBV6-1 and TRBJ2-2; either TRBD1 or TRBD2 may supply D (7 bases each). CDR3 residues: CASSEWRGTDPANTGELFF. The CDR3 DNA reads as TGTGCCAGCAGTGAATGGCGGGGGACAGACCCTGCGAACACCGGGGAGCTGTTTTTT.